The 22 T cell receptor beta chains below were found in one sample sequenced in a study of molecular identifiers for immune sequencing clone quantification. TCRdb reanalysed the PCR reads using MiXCR and keeps one entry per CDR3 protein. Among roughly 320,000 distinct CDR3 sequences listed, roughly 24% were seen once. The sample comprised naive CD8+ T cells from blood, with Jurkat cell RNA spiked in. This sample's subset: FACS-sorted CD8+CD4-CCR7+CD45RA+ naive T cells. Every receptor here comes from a human donor in good health. Some libraries in this study had Jurkat cell RNA spiked in.

In this sample, this clonotype turned up many times. The chain carries TRBV7-9 and TRBJ1-1, with 9 bases aligning to TRBD1. This CDR3 region has 15 residues. V lost 5 bases and J lost 4; bases outside the gene matches: 8. Germline V lookup: CDR1 SEHNR, CDR2 FQNEAQ (reference sequence). The CDR3 DNA sequence: TGTGCCAGCAGCCTCACCGGGACAGGGCCCACTGAAGCTTTCTTT. Translation gives CASSLTGTGPTEAFF.

Ten or more counts support this clonotype. This chain links TRBV28 with TRBJ1-1, with D uncertain. V was shortened by 3 bases and J by 0 bases, with 8 bases between the two germline ends. This CDR3 region has 14 residues. In germline, CDR1 is MDHEN, CDR2 SYDVKM. The CDR3 reads CASSFLAMNTEAFF. The DNA for the CDR3 is TGTGCCAGCAGTTTTTTAGCTATGAACACTGAAGCTTTCTTT.

This clonotype was seen a handful of times. The rearrangement joins TRBV9 to TRBJ2-6; 7 nucleotides agree with TRBD2. Germline V gene data show CDR1 as SGDLS and CDR2 as YYNGEE. This CDR3 comprises 21 residues. The trim removed 3 bases at V and 0 bases at J, leaving 18 bases unmatched. The chain's CDR3 is CASSAHQGGDSSYSGANVLTF. CDR3 in DNA: TGTGCCAGCAGCGCCCACCAGGGAGGGGACTCAAGCTACTCTGGGGCCAACGTCCTGACTTTC.

This clonotype was recorded many times. The chain is built from TRBV30 and TRBJ1-4; D is undetermined. The ends were cut back, 0 bases at V and 5 bases at J, with 7 bases in the middle. This CDR3 is 13 amino acids long. The germline CDR1 and CDR2 sequences are GTSNPN and SVGIG (reference sequence). The CDR3 spells CAWSVLVNEKLFF. The CDR3 bases are TGTGCCTGGAGTGTACTCGTAAATGAAAAACTGTTTTTT.

This clonotype came up a few times. The rearrangement uses TRBV20-1 and TRBJ1-3; D not resolved. CDR3 length: 15 residues. Trimming removed 0 bases at V and 4 bases at J, with 13 bases between. Germline CDR1 and CDR2: DFQATT and SNEGSKA (reference sequence). In nucleotides, the CDR3 is TGCAGTGCTAGAGATTATCAGGATTCAGGAAACACCATATATTTT. It encodes CSARDYQDSGNTIYF.

This clonotype was seen a handful of times. The chain couples TRBV20-1 to TRBJ2-5; 8 nucleotides match TRBD2. CDR3 length equals 17 residues. The V and J ends lost 3 bases and 5 bases, in that order; junction bases with no gene match: 17. Per germline, CDR1 DFQATT and CDR2 SNEGSKA (reference sequence). CDR3 region: CSARGFGREDFVETQYF. The CDR3 DNA follows: TGCAGTGCTAGGGGGTTTGGGCGGGAGGACTTCGTGGAGACCCAGTACTTC.

Ten or more counts support this clonotype. J is TRBJ1-1 and V is TRBV6-2 or TRBV6-3; the match to TRBD1 covers 7 bases. The CDR3 runs 13 residues. V trimming: 6 bases; J trimming: 1 base; junction bases outside the gene matches: 2. CDR1 is MNHEY, CDR2 SVGEGT, per germline. In DNA form, the CDR3 reads TGTGCCAGCAGAGGGACAGAGAACACTGAAGCTTTCTTT. This translates into CASRGTENTEAFF.

Only a few counts were recorded for this clonotype. The J gene is TRBJ1-1, the V gene TRBV20-1; TRBD1 matches at 9 bases. CDR3 length equals 15 residues. Germline loops: CDR1 DFQATT, CDR2 SNEGSKA (reference sequence). The junction had 7 bases not matched to a gene; V was cut back by 2 bases and J by 3 bases. CDR3 amino acids: CSARPGQGSYTEAFF. In nucleotides, the CDR3 is TGCAGTGCTAGACCGGGACAGGGATCGTACACTGAAGCTTTCTTT.

Worth noting for this clonotype: Possible read error: a much larger clone is one base away. Given the absence of the conserved phenylalanine or tryptophan at the CDR3 end, a read error is likely. V and J are TRBV4-3 and TRBJ1-1; D uncertain. The CDR3 is 13 amino acids. The germline V gene encodes CDR1 LGHNA and CDR2 YSLEER. Trimming left V 0 bases short and J 3 bases short, with 5 bases between. CDR3 region: CASSQEGYTEAFY. The CDR3 DNA reads TGCGCCAGCAGCCAAGAGGGGTACACTGAAGCTTTCTAT.

The chain carries TRBV4-2 and TRBJ2-1; 9 nucleotides line up with TRBD2. Germline assignment: CDR1 LGHNA and CDR2 YNFKEQ. V dropped 4 bases and J dropped 2; count of bases not matched to a gene: 15. The CDR3 sequence is 19 residues long. The CDR3 DNA follows: TGTGCCAGCAGCCTCGGGGCTAGCGGGACGCTCACTACCTACAATGAGCAGTTCTTC. Amino acid sequence: CASSLGASGTLTTYNEQFF.

A word on this clonotype: The junction differs from germline at one of its ends, possibly a read error. The chain employs TRBV7-2 and TRBJ2-3; 7 nucleotides line up with TRBD2. CDR3 size: 17 residues. The V gene's germline CDR1 is SGHTA and CDR2 FQGNSA. DNA of the CDR3: TGTGCCAGCAGCTTGGTCGGGCGTAGCGGGTGGCCAGATACGCCGTATTTT. Amino acids: CASSLVGRSGWPDTPYF.

This clonotype was counted ten times or more. The V call is TRBV29-1, the J call TRBJ1-3; D is unclear. The germline CDR1 and CDR2 sequences are SQVTM and ANQGSEA. The CDR3 has 14 residues. The ends were cut back, 1 base at V and 0 bases at J, with 7 bases in the middle. In DNA, the CDR3 is TGCAGCGTTGAAGTGGCCAGCTCTGGAAACACCATATATTTT. As protein: CSVEVASSGNTIYF.

The rearrangement uses TRBV9 and TRBJ2-4, with TRBD1 matching 11 bases. The CDR3 runs to 16 residues. The germline gives CDR1 SGDLS, CDR2 YYNGEE. V trimming: 0 bases; J trimming: 9 bases; junction bases outside the gene matches: 8. The CDR3 nucleotides read TGTGCCAGCAGCGTAGAAAGGGACAGGGGGTTAGCCATTCAGTACTTC. This translates into CASSVERDRGLAIQYF.

This clonotype was observed many times. The chain employs TRBV9 and TRBJ2-5; D remains unclear. CDR1 is SGDLS, CDR2 YYNGEE, per germline. The length of the CDR3 is 13 residues. Between the trimmed V and J ends, which lost 5 bases and 2 bases, there was a span of 10 bases. The chain's CDR3 is CASSATLQETQYF. CDR3 coding DNA: TGTGCCAGCAGTGCGACATTACAAGAGACCCAGTACTTC.

Comment on this clonotype: A much bigger clone sits one base away, suggesting this may be a read error. The rearrangement links TRBV4-1 to TRBJ1-1; 8 bases fit TRBD1. Germline V gene sequence: CDR1 MGHRA, CDR2 YSYEKL. The length of the CDR3 is 15 residues. J was trimmed by 3 bases and V by 1 base; bases with no gene match: 4. The DNA for the CDR3 is TGCGCCAGCAGCCAAGTGGCAGGGGGCGACACTGAAGCTTTCTTT. Translation gives CASSQVAGGDTEAFF.

This clonotype appeared a few times. This chain uses TRBV28 with TRBJ1-5, with D possibly TRBD1 on 5 matching bases. Germline loops: CDR1 MDHEN, CDR2 SYDVKM. Trimming cost V 2 bases and J 6 bases, with 14 bases left between them. This CDR3 region has 15 residues. CDR3 residues: CASSLNPRAGQPQHF. CDR3 nucleotides: TGTGCCAGCAGTTTAAACCCCAGGGCCGGTCAGCCCCAGCATTTT.

Of note for this clonotype: A much larger clone sits a single nucleotide away, making a read error possible. V gene TRBV12-3 or TRBV12-4 combines with J gene TRBJ2-5, with 7 bases that match TRBD1. The CDR3 spans 14 residues. CDR3 DNA sequence: TGTGCCGGCAGTACACCCAGGGGGCAAGAGACCCAGTACTTC. Amino acid sequence: CAGSTPRGQETQYF.

This clonotype appeared many times. The chain has TRBV4-1 and TRBJ1-5; D gene unclear. Germline lookup yields CDR1 MGHRA and CDR2 YSYEKL. This CDR3 spans 14 amino acids. The V end lost 3 bases, the J end lost 6 bases, and 12 bases lay between the germline ends. For the CDR3, the DNA is TGCGCCAGCAGCCAGGGTCCCGGGAGTCAGCCCCAGCATTTT. As protein: CASSQGPGSQPQHF.

The table lists this clonotype with many counts. The chain has TRBV12-3 or TRBV12-4 and TRBJ1-1; 7 bases line up with TRBD1. Trimming removed 1 base from V and 1 base from J; junction bases left unmatched: 6. The CDR3 sequence is 16 residues long. DNA for the CDR3: TGTGCCAGCAGTTTAGGTTCAGGGGGTCCGAACACTGAAGCTTTCTTT. Its protein product is CASSLGSGGPNTEAFF.

The chain is built from TRBV14 and TRBJ2-5; D tentatively reads TRBD1 or TRBD2 (5 bases each). The germline V gene has CDR1 SGHDN and CDR2 FVKESK. Trimming took off 2 bases at V and 1 base at J, with 20 bases between the two ends. The CDR3 has 18 residues. Written as DNA, the CDR3 is TGTGCCAGCAGCCAAAAAGTTCCCGGGACGGGCCCCCAAGAGACCCAGTACTTC. Residues: CASSQKVPGTGPQETQYF.

This rearrangement joins TRBV3-1 to TRBJ1-5; tentatively, D is TRBD1 (5 bases). The CDR3 consists of 15 residues. The V gene's germline CDR1 is LGHDT and CDR2 YNNKEL (reference sequence). V lost 0 bases to trimming and J lost 7 bases, with 13 bases between them. CDR3 in DNA: TGTGCCAGCAGCCAAGATCGGGGGGGAGGCCAGCCCCAGCATTTT. Translation gives CASSQDRGGGQPQHF.

For this clonotype: At one of its ends the junction is not consistent with the germline gene, which may arise from a read error. The V and J genes are TRBV13 and TRBJ2-3, with 11 nucleotides matching TRBD2. There are 18 residues in the CDR3. Per the germline V gene, CDR1 is PRHDT and CDR2 is FYEKMQ (reference sequence). The CDR3 bases are TGTGCCAGCAGCCCAGAGGTGCTAGCGGGAGGCTTCACAGATACGCGGTATTTT. Translating gives CASSPEVLAGGFTDTRYF.